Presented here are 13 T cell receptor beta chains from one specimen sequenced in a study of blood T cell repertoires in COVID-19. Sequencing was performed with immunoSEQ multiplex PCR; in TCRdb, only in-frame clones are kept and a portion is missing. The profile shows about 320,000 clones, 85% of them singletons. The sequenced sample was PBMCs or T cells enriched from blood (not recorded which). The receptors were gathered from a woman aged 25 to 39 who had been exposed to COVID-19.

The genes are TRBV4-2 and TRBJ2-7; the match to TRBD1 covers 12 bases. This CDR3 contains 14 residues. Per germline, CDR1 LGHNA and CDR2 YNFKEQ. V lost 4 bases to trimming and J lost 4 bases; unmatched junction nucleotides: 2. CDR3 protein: CASSRGQGAYEQYF. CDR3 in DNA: TGTGCCAGCAGCCGGGGACAGGGGGCTTACGAGCAGTACTTC.

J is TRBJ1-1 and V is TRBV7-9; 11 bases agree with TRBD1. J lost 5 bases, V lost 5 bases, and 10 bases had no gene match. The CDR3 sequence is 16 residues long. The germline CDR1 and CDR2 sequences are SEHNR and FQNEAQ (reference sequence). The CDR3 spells CASSPGGQGVRTEAFF. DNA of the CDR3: TGTGCCAGCAGCCCCGGGGGACAGGGGGTTAGGACTGAAGCTTTCTTT.

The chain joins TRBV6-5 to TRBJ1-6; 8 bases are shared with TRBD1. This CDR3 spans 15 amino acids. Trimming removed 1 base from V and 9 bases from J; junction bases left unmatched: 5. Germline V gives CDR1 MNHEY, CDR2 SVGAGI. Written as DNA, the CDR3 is TGTGCCAGCAGTTACTTTGCAGGGGGCGGTTCACCCCTCCACTTT. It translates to CASSYFAGGGSPLHF.

CDR3 in amino acids: CASSPTGGYGYTF. The CDR3 nucleotides read TGTGCCAGCAGCCCAACAGGGGGCTATGGCTACACCTTC. The chain combines TRBV3-1 (or the pseudogene TRBV3-2) with TRBJ1-2, with 8 bases fitting TRBD1. This CDR3 is built from 13 residues. The germline CDR1 and CDR2 sequences are LGHDT and YNNKEL (reference sequence). The V gene end was trimmed by 4 bases and the J gene end by 4 bases; junction bases not matched to a gene: 2.

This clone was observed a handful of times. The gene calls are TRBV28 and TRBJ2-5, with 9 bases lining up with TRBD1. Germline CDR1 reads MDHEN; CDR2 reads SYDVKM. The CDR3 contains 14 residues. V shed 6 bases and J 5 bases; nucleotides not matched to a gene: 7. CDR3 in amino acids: CASSLQGARETQYF. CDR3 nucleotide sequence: TGTGCCAGCAGCCTACAGGGGGCTCGGGAGACCCAGTACTTC.

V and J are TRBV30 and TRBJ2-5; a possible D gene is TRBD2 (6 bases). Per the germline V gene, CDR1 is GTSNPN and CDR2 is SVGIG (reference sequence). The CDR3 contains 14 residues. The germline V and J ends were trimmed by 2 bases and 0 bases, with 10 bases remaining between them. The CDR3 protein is CAWSPGLYQETQYF. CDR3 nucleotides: TGTGCCTGGAGTCCGGGACTCTACCAAGAGACCCAGTACTTC.

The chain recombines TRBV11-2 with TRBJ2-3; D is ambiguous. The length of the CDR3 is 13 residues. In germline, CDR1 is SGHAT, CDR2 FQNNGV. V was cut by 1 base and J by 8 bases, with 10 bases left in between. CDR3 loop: CASSLGFSGTQYF. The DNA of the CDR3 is TGTGCCAGCAGCTTAGGATTTTCGGGTACGCAGTATTTT.

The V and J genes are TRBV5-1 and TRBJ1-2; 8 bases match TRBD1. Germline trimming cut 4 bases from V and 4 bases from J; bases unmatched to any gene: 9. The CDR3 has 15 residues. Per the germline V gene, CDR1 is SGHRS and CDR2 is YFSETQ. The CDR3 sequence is CASSRGQASVYGYTF. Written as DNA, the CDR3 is TGCGCCAGCAGCCGGGGACAGGCCTCGGTCTATGGCTACACCTTC.

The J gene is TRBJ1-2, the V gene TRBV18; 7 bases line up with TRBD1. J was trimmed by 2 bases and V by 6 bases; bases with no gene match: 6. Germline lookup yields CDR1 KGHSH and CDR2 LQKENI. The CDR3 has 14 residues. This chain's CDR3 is CASSYKQGNYGYTF. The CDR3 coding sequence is TGTGCCAGCTCGTACAAACAGGGGAACTATGGCTACACCTTC.

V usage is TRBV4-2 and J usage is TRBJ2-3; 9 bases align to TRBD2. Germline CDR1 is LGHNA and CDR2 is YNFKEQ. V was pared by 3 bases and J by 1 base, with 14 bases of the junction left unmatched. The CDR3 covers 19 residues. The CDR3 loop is CASSQQAGGLAIGTDTQYF. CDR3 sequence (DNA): TGTGCCAGCAGCCAGCAGGCGGGGGGGCTCGCAATCGGCACAGATACGCAGTATTTT.

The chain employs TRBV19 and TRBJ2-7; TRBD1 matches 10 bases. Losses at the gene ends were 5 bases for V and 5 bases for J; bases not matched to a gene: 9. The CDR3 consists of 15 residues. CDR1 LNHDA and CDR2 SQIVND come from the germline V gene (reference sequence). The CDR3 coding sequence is TGTGCCAGTAGTCCCCCGGGACAGGGGCGGCACGAGCAGTACTTC. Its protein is CASSPPGQGRHEQYF.

DNA for the CDR3: TGTGCCAGCACGTCCCTGTCGCGGGAAGGTATCGCAGATACGCAGTATTTT. It encodes CASTSLSREGIADTQYF. The rearrangement links TRBV5-4 to TRBJ2-3, with a tentative D call TRBD2 (6 bases). CDR3 size: 17 residues. Looked up from germline, CDR1 is SGHNT and CDR2 is YYREEE (reference sequence). Trimming removed 6 bases from V and 4 bases from J, with 24 bases in between.

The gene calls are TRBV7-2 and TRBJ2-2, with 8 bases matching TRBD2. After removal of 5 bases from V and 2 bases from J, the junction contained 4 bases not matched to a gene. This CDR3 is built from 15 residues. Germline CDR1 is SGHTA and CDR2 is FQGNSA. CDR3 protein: CASSRTSRNTGELFF. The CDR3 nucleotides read TGTGCCAGCAGCCGGACTAGCCGAAACACCGGGGAGCTGTTTTTT.